This T cell receptor beta chain was sequenced during a study of shared clonotypes between healthy human individuals. The study's findings and limits: For naive CD4 cells, roughly 5% of clonotypes were shared across a handful of donors. Some clonotypes were shared by all four sorted-subset donors, while others were not shared. The non-shared ones had lower generation probabilities than the shared ones. What naive subsets generally showed was a larger estimated richness than memory subsets showed.

Turning to this clone: Its specificity is unknown.

The donors were all Caucasian adults (living in Nashville, Tennessee). The data were produced by immunoSEQ multiplex PCR, yet TCRdb's version contains in-frame clones alone and is incomplete. The repertoire holds about 2.5 million clones, with 85% to 95% as singletons. Germline V gene lookup returns CDR1 MNHEY and CDR2 SVGAGI. The V gene end was trimmed by 4 bases and the J gene end by 4 bases; junction bases not matched to a gene: 6. This CDR3 has 15 amino acids. The specimen sequenced was naive CD4+ T cells from PBMCs. The subset here: CD45RA+ positively selected. The origin of this receptor is a man between 18 and 29 years old in good health. Some clones in this sample may be carry-over from other donors' samples. The rearrangement uses TRBV6-5 and TRBJ2-2; 7 nucleotides line up with TRBD1. In nucleotides, the CDR3 is TGTGCCAGCAGTTTCAACAGGGGTGGCACCGGGGAGCTGTTTTTT. Its protein is CASSFNRGGTGELFF.